The source of this TCR beta chain is a study of PD-1 blockade in classical Hodgkin lymphoma (TCRdb year 2020). At the level of the whole study: Nivolumab dosing was 3 mg/kg intravenously every 2 weeks, continuing until either disease progression or unacceptable toxicity. A peripheral blood immune signature of response to PD-1 blockade in classical Hodgkin lymphoma was defined using TCR beta sequencing and CyTOF.

Genomic DNA was isolated using the Qiagen DNeasy kit from unsorted PBMCs as well as from negatively selected CD4+ and CD8+ fractions. TCR beta CDR3 regions were subjected to amplification by immunoSEQ multiplex PCR with primers that anneal to V and J segments. A synthetic immune receptor repertoire was used to minimize amplification bias, and any residual bias was removed computationally once sequencing was done. The study's processing was this. Repertoire diversity was quantified as the Shannon entropy index using custom Python scripts. The unsorted, CD4+ and CD8+ repertoires were each analyzed separately, with the exception of combined analyses, where CD4+ and CD8+ sequences were merged in silico. A clone was considered expanded if an increase in frequency of at least 2-fold after treatment relative to C1D1 was found, and a pseudocount of 0.5 was applied to clones undetected at baseline. Clones with 0 or 1 copy at C1D1 were classified as singleton clones, and clones with 2 or more copies were classified as non-singleton clones. Clones expanded in unsorted samples were assigned a CD4+, CD8+ or unknown annotation through matching of protein sequences in sorted samples from the same patient. Wilcoxon tests were applied to paired samples to test diversity changes from C1D1 to C4D1. Drawn from immuneACCESS, this table holds only the in-frame rearrangements with V and J called that TCRdb kept. Clones are partly lost; checked studies trace under half to an unresolved V gene and leave the rest unexplained. V and J calls and clone size come straight from that table; D and trimming were deduced from the DNA. For this sample there are 18,000 or so clones; around 80% appear just once. 2% to 2.5% of the sample rests with the top ten.

General conclusions and limits of the study: Only a single clinical trial cohort was studied, and what caused the repertoire differences, possibly disease activity or prior therapy, remained undefined. Trial patients with a complete response had baseline diversity similar to that of newly diagnosed patients, while partial responders and progressors had significantly lower diversity. CD4+ but not CD8+ TCR diversity rose significantly by C4D1 (p=0.0027 vs p=0.16), most apparent in complete responders (p=0.02). Diversity was lower in patients who began nivolumab less than 1 year after ASCT, so these patients were left out of later analyses to avoid confounding by immune reconstitution. Baseline TCR diversity was reported as lower in newly diagnosed patients than in healthy donors, and lower still in relapsed/refractory patients.

CDR1 SEHNR and CDR2 FQNEAQ were looked up in the germline V gene (reference sequence). Taken from cysteine to phenylalanine, the CDR3 has 14 residues. Kept here is only the CDR3 DNA, which spans 42 bases and is read in frame from base 1. Trimming accounts for 3 bases at V and 7 bases at J, while the number of junction bases matched to no gene is 4. In its sample, this clone was seen a few times. Its target antigen remains unknown. No per-base quality is available; no much larger clone lies one base away. The sample's time point, from its label and the paper: cycle 4 day 1 (C4D1), after 6 weeks of nivolumab. Every trial patient had relapsed after autologous stem cell transplantation, and cohorts A, B and C differed in prior brentuximab vedotin exposure. Using a Miltenyi CD4+ T cell isolation kit, CD4+ T cells were purified from thawed PBMCs through magnetic negative selection. The trial cohort was composed of some 57 patients with relapsed/refractory classical Hodgkin lymphoma, for whom complete response, partial response or progressive disease was recorded as best overall response. Trial patients were treated with single-agent nivolumab in the multi-cohort phase II CheckMate 205 trial. An independent review committee assessed best overall response by applying the 2007 International Working Group response criteria. Trial PBMCs were collected immediately before nivolumab initiation (C1D1) and during therapy at cycle 2 day 1 and cycle 4 day 1. After peripheral blood was drawn into 8 mL Vacutainer Cell Preparation Tubes, PBMCs were isolated by centrifugation and then cryopreserved. Purified CD4+ and CD8+ fractions were prepared only for cases in which an additional PBMC sample was available. Magnetically labelled cells were removed on LS columns in a quadroMACS separator, and the flow-through was collected as the purified fraction.

The sequence was collected from a human donor with classical Hodgkin lymphoma. Sequenced material: CD4+ T cells from blood, taken before the fourth cycle of nivolumab. The chain is assembled from TRBV7-9 and TRBJ1-4, with TRBD1 identical over 8 junction bases. The encoded CDR3 is CASSLGTGLEKLFF. The DNA sequence follows: TGTGCCAGCAGCTTGGGGACAGGCCTTGAAAAACTGTTTTTT.